The sequence of this T cell receptor beta chain was determined in a study of a mutant IDH1 vaccine in newly diagnosed glioma. Study in general: Vaccination followed radiotherapy alone by 4-6 weeks, or accompanied temozolomide cycles.

Time point defined: week 47, end of study. Alongside topical imiquimod, each dose of vaccine comprised 300 ug of mutant IDH1 20-mer peptide. For this clone: Its antigen is currently unknown.

The data were produced by immunoSEQ multiplex PCR, yet TCRdb's version contains in-frame clones alone and is incomplete. Among some 50,000 clones, about 81% were seen once, and the ten largest hold 4.3%. The CDR3 has 14 residues. Between the trimmed V and J ends, which lost 5 bases and 0 bases, there was a span of 11 bases. CDR1 is LNHNV and CDR2 is YYDKDF in the germline V gene (reference sequence). This TCR was recovered from a woman in her twenties or thirties with glioma. Some clones in this sample may be carry-over from other donors' samples. V gene TRBV15 combines with J gene TRBJ2-7; D unresolved. Source: PBMCs, taken from a glioma patient whose treatment included an IDH1 peptide vaccine. The CDR3 DNA reads as TGTGCCACCAGCTCCAAACCCCCCTCCTACGAGCAGTACTTC. Translating gives CATSSKPPSYEQYF.